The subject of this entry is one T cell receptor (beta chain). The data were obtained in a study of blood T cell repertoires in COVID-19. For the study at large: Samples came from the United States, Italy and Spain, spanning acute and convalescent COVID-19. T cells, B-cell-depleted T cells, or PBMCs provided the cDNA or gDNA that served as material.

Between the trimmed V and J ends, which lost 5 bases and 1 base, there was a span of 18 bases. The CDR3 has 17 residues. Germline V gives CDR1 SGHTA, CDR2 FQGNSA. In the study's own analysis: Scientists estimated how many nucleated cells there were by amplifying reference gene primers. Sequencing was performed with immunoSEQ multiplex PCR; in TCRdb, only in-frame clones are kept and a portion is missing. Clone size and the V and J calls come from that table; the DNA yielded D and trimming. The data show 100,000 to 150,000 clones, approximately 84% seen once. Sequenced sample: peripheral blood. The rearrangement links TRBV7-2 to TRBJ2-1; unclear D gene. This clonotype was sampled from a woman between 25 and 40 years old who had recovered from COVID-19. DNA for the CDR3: TGTGCCAGCAGCACCCCTCTGGGCAGCTTATCCTACAATGAGCAGTTCTTC. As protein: CASSTPLGSLSYNEQFF.